A selection of T cell receptor beta chains follows, all from one sample in a study of vaccination and CD4 T cells after COVID-19. TCRdb reprocessed the PCR reads via MiXCR and lists one record per CDR3 protein. The sample lists approximately 23,000 distinct CDR3 sequences; approximately 32% were seen once. These receptors lack a known antigen. Material: cultured CD4+ T cells from blood. Every receptor here comes from a human donor with COVID-19. The conserved cysteine and the conserved F or W are not part of the CDR3 here. Size values are once, few and many counts, or a class for expanded clones, and some rows have none.

v_call	clone_size	j_call	cdr3_aa
TRBV6-5	few	TRBJ1-6	ASSYRPTGGLGSYNSPLH
TRBV24-1	few	TRBJ2-7	ATSDFYRDYYEQY
TRBV7-9	few	TRBJ1-3	ASSLADRGENTIY
TRBV19	-	TRBJ2-2	ASSSRQTGELF
TRBV29-1	-	TRBJ2-1	SGHWRINEQF
TRBV20-1	-	TRBJ2-1	SARGQDQYNEQF
TRBV27	-	TRBJ1-5	ASSNQGNNQPQH
TRBV7-8	few	TRBJ1-1	ASTALGTGRGMNTEAF
TRBV20-1	-	TRBJ1-3	SASSRGTGNTIY
TRBV5-1	few	TRBJ2-1	ASSPSSGGLYNEQF
TRBV6-5	-	TRBJ2-1	AISDSRGEQF
TRBV20-1	-	TRBJ2-3	SARPGGDTQY
TRBV7-2	few	TRBJ1-6	ASSFTAGDNSPLH
TRBV19	few	TRBJ1-6	ASSPIVSYNSPLH
TRBV28	-	TRBJ2-1	ASNEQGSHNEQF